One sample yielded the 3 T cell receptor beta chains listed below, sequenced in a study of blood T cell repertoires in COVID-19. The table came from immunoSEQ multiplex PCR; TCRdb's copy has only in-frame clones and leaves some out. The sample has about 190,000 clones, under 90% seen once. Sequencing was done on a sample of peripheral blood. The origin of the receptors is a human donor in a cohort sampled during active COVID-19.

The V and J genes are TRBV7-8 and TRBJ2-1; 10 bases align to TRBD1. Germline V lookup: CDR1 SGHVS, CDR2 FQNEAQ. Unmatched junction bases numbered 14, after V lost 5 bases and J lost 7 bases. The CDR3 loop spans 17 amino acids. For the CDR3, the DNA is TGTGCCAGCAGCAGGGAGTCCGGGACAGGGGCAGGGAATGAGCAGTTCTTC. This gives the protein CASSRESGTGAGNEQFF.

The CDR3 region is CASSSSVSGELFF. CDR3 coding DNA: TGTGCCAGCAGTTCGAGCGTGTCCGGGGAGCTGTTTTTT. The chain has TRBV3-1 (or the pseudogene TRBV3-2) and TRBJ2-2; no definite D call. The CDR3 runs to 13 residues. Germline V gene data show CDR1 as LGHDT and CDR2 as YNNKEL (reference sequence). Trimming cost V 6 bases and J 6 bases, with 11 bases left between them.

The genes are TRBV18 and TRBJ1-1; D uncertain. V was clipped by 3 bases and J by 2 bases, with 10 bases between them. The CDR3 has 14 residues. Germline V gene data show CDR1 as KGHSH and CDR2 as LQKENI. The CDR3 DNA reads TGTGCCAGCTCACCGTCCAGTGTCAACACTGAAGCTTTCTTT. Translating gives CASSPSSVNTEAFF. The full variable domain, with the rest looked up from reference TRBV18 and TRBJ1-1, is NAGVMQNPRHLVRRRGQEARLRCSPMKGHSHVYWYRQLPEEGLKFMVYLQKENIIDESGMPKERFSAEFPKEGPSILRIQQVVRGDSAAYFCASSPSSVNTEAFFGQGTRLTVV.